This paragraph covers one T cell receptor beta chain sequence. The sample originates from a study of blood T cell repertoires in COVID-19. At the level of the study: T cells, B-cell-depleted T cells, or PBMCs supplied cDNA or gDNA.

Per the original data handling: From reference gene primer amplification, estimates of nucleated cell counts were derived. Produced via immunoSEQ multiplex PCR; TCRdb's table is partial and in-frame only. That table gives V, J and clone size, and the DNA gave D and trimming. Of about 400,000 clones listed, about 88% are singletons. CDR3 length: 15 amino acids. With 2 bases removed from V and 7 bases from J, the gap between germline ends came to 18 bases. Germline lookup yields CDR1 MNHEY and CDR2 SVGEGT. The clonotype was recovered from a human donor in a cohort sampled during active COVID-19. Sequencing input: peripheral blood. The chain joins TRBV6-2 or TRBV6-3 to TRBJ2-7; D perhaps matches TRBD1 (6 bases). The CDR3, as DNA: TGTGCCAGCAGTTACCCAGGGGTTCCCCAGACTGAGCAGTACTTC. Amino acid sequence: CASSYPGVPQTEQYF.